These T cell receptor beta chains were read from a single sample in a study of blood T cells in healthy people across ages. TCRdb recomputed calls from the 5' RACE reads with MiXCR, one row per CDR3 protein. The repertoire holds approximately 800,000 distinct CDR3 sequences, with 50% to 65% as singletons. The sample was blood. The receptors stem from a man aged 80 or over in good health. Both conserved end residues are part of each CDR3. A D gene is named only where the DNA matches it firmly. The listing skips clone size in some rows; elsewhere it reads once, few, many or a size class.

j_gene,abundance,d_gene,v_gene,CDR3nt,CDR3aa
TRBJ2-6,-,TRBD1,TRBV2,TGTGCCAGCAAGGCGGGACAGGGGGAAATCATCCTGACTTTC,CASKAGQGEIILTF
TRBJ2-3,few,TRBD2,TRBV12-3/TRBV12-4,TGTGCCAGCACCCTCGGTCTACTAGCGGGACACAGATACGCGTATTTT,CASTLGLLAGHRYAYF
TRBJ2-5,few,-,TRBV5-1,TGCGCCAGCAGCTTGACGAGCATAGAGACCCAGTACTTC,CASSLTSIETQYF
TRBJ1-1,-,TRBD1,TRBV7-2,TGTGCCAGCAGCTCCTACAGGGGACTTAGAGCTTTCTTT,CASSSYRGLRAFF
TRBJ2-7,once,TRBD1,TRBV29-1,TGCAGCGTCTACGGACAGGCCCACCGTAGTCCGTTCGAGCAGTACTTC,CSVYGQAHRSPFEQYF
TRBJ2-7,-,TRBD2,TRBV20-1,TGCAGTGCCCTTGCAGCGGGAGGGTCCCAATGGGAGCAGTACTTC,CSALAAGGSQWEQYF
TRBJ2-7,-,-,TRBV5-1,TGCGCCAGCAGCTTGGCCGGGCGGGACCTCTACGAGCAGTACTTC,CASSLAGRDLYEQYF
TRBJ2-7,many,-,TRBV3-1,TGTGCCAGCAGCCGGGACAACTCCTACGAGCAGTACTTC,CASSRDNSYEQYF
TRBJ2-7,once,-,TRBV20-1,TGCAGTGCTATGGAGTGGCAGGGTCCGAACGAGCAGTACTTC,CSAMEWQGPNEQYF
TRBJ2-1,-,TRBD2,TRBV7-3,TGTGCCAGCAGCCAATCACTAGCGGGAGTCTACAATGAGAAGTTCTTC,CASSQSLAGVYNEKFF
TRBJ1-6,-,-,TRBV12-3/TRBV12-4,TGTGCCAGCAGTTTCAGGAGGCTGAGCTCCTATAATTCACCCCTCCACTTT,CASSFRRLSSYNSPLHF
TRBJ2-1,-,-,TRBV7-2,TGTGCCAGCAGCTTAGACGGGTTGGGCGGATGGGATGAGCAGTTCTTC,CASSLDGLGGWDEQFF
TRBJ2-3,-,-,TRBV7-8,TGTGCCAGCAAGGAAGGGCGCACAGATACGCAGTATTTT,CASKEGRTDTQYF
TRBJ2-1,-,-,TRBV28,TGTGCCAGCAGTTTTAACCCCAGCGGCAATGTCGATGAGCAGTTCTTC,CASSFNPSGNVDEQFF
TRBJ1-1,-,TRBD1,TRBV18,TGTGCCAGCTCACCAGGGACAGGGGGCAACATGAACACTGAAGCTTTCTTT,CASSPGTGGNMNTEAFF
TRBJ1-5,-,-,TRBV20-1,TGCAGTGCCGGCCGACTGCGGGACAATCAGCCCCAGCATTTT,CSAGRLRDNQPQHF
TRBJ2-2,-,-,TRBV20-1,TGCAGTGCTAGAGACGGCGGCATTGGCACCGGGGAGCTGTTTTTT,CSARDGGIGTGELFF
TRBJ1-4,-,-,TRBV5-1,TGCGCTAGCAGCCCAACAGGGTCCACATCTGAAAAACTGTTTTTT,CASSPTGSTSEKLFF
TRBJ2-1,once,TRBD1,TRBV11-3,TGTGCCAGCAGCCCTGGTAGGGACAGGGTTCCCGGTGAGCAGTTCTTC,CASSPGRDRVPGEQFF
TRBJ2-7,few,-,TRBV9,TGTGCCAGCAGCGCGTCGGGGAGCGACTCCTACGAGCAGTACTTC,CASSASGSDSYEQYF
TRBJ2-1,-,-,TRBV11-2,TGTGCCAGCAGCTTAGGGGTGGGAAGGACCTACAATGAGCAGTTCTTC,CASSLGVGRTYNEQFF
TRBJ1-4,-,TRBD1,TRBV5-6,TGTGCCAGCAGCTCCGCGGGACAGCGTAATGAAAAACTGTTTTTT,CASSSAGQRNEKLFF
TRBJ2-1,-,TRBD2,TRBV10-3,TGTGCCATCAGTAAGACTAGCGGCAACTCCTACAATGAGCAGTTCTTC,CAISKTSGNSYNEQFF
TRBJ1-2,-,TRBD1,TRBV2,TGTGCCAGCAGTGACGGGACAGTCGGAGGCTACACCTTC,CASSDGTVGGYTF
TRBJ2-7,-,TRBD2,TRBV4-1,TGCGCCAGCAGCCAACCAACGACTAGCGGGAACTACGAGCAGTACTTC,CASSQPTTSGNYEQYF
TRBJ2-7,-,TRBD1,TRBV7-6,TGTGCCAGCAGCTCAGTCCAGGGGGCGGGCGAGCAGTACTTC,CASSSVQGAGEQYF
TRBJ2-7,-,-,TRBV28,TGTGCCAGCAGTCGGTGGGGGGAGTCCAACGAGCAGTACTTC,CASSRWGESNEQYF
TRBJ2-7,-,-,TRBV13,TGTGCCAGCAGCGTTGGCAGGGGAAGCGAGCAGTACTTC,CASSVGRGSEQYF
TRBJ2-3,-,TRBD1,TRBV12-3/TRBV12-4,TGTGCCAACAGCCGGGACAGGGGTACAGATACGCAGTATTTT,CANSRDRGTDTQYF
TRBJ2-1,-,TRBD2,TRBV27,TGTGCCAGCCGGGGACTAGCGGGATTCATGCCGAGCTCCTACAATGAGCAGTTCTTC,CASRGLAGFMPSSYNEQFF
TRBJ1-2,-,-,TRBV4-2,TGTGCCAGCAGCTTTGAGGGGTCGCGCTATGGCTACACCTTC,CASSFEGSRYGYTF
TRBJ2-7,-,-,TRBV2,TGTGCCAGCAGTTCCCGTCGGGGGGCCTCCTACGAGCAGTACTTC,CASSSRRGASYEQYF
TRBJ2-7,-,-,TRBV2,TGTGCCAGCAGGGAGGCCCCGTACGAGCAGTACTTC,CASREAPYEQYF
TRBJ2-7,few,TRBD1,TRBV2,TGTGCCAGCAACCGGGACAGCCGTTCCTACGAGCAGTACTTC,CASNRDSRSYEQYF
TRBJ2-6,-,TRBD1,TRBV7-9,TGTGCCAGCAGCATAACCCGACAGGGGATGATCTCTGGGGCCAACGTCCCGACTTTC,CASSITRQGMISGANVPTF
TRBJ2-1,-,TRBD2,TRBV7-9,TGTGCCCCTGGGGGGGATCCCTACAATGAGCAGTTCTTC,CAPGGDPYNEQFF
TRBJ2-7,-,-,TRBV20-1,TGCAGTGCAAAGAACGATCGCTACGAGCAGTACTTC,CSAKNDRYEQYF
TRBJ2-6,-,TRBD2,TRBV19,TGTGCCAGTAGTAGGGGCGGGAGTTCTGGGGCCAACGTCCTGACTTTC,CASSRGGSSGANVLTF
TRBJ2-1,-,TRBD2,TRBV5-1,TGCGCCAGCAGCCCCGGACTAGCGGGAGGGCTTAATGAGCAGTTCTTC,CASSPGLAGGLNEQFF
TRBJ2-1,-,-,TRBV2,TGTGCCAGCAGTGAAAGGGGCAGGGTGGGGAATGAGCAGTTCTTC,CASSERGRVGNEQFF
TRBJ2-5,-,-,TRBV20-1,TGCAGTGCTATGAGTAGACGAAAAGAGACCCAGTACTTC,CSAMSRRKETQYF
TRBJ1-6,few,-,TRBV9,TGTGCCAGCAGCCCCCGGGATAATTCACCCCTCCACTTT,CASSPRDNSPLHF
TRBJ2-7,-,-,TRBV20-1,TGCAGTGCTAGAGATCGGAGGGGGGCCTCTGGCTACGAGCAGTACTTC,CSARDRRGASGYEQYF
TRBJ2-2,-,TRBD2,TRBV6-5,TGTGCCAGCAGTTACCCGATGCCGGGAGGGAACACCGGGGAGCTGTTTTTT,CASSYPMPGGNTGELFF
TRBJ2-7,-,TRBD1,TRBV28,TGTGCCAGCAGTTTCCGGGACAGGGTTGGCCACGAGCAGTACTTC,CASSFRDRVGHEQYF
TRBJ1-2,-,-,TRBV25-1,TGTGCCAGCAGTGGCCATGGGGCTTCATATGGCTACACCTTC,CASSGHGASYGYTF
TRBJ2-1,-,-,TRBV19,TGTGCCAGTAAACGGGGAGGTGTCTACAATGAGCAGTTCTTC,CASKRGGVYNEQFF
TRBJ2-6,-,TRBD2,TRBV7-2,TGTGCCAGCAGCCGAACTAGCGGGAGAGGTGGGGCCAACGTCCTGACTTTC,CASSRTSGRGGANVLTF
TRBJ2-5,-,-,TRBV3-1,TGTGCCAGCAGCCAAACACGGGGCGCGGAGACCCAGTACTTC,CASSQTRGAETQYF
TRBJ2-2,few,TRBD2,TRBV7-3,TGTGCCAGCAGCTCCGCACTAGCGGGAGGCACCGGGGAGCTGTTTTTT,CASSSALAGGTGELFF